This passage covers 10 T cell receptor beta chains from one sample sequenced in a study of T cells after yellow fever vaccination. MiXCR was run by TCRdb on the 5' RACE reads, yielding one entry per CDR3 protein. The data hold some 300,000 distinct CDR3 sequences, with about 10% observed a single time. The sequenced sample was CD4+ T cells sorted from PBMCs, obtained 45 days after the yellow fever booster vaccination. These TCRs come from a man younger than 30 who received the YFV17D yellow fever vaccine.

The chain links TRBV30 to TRBJ1-5, with 7 nucleotides matching TRBD1. CDR1 is GTSNPN and CDR2 is SVGIG in the germline V gene (reference sequence). The ends lost 2 bases at V and 0 bases at J; junction bases unmatched: 4. The CDR3 runs to 15 residues. CDR3 amino acids: CAWSPGTDSNQPQHF. CDR3 nucleotide sequence: TGTGCCTGGAGTCCCGGGACAGATAGCAATCAGCCCCAGCATTTT.

The chain combines TRBV7-2 with TRBJ2-3; 8 nucleotides match TRBD2. The V gene's germline CDR1 is SGHTA and CDR2 FQGNSA. The CDR3 covers 16 residues. After removal of 5 bases from V and 2 bases from J, the junction contained 9 bases not matched to a gene. The CDR3 region is CASSPYRGGLTDTQYF. The CDR3 coding sequence is TGTGCCAGCAGCCCCTATCGGGGGGGTCTCACAGATACGCAGTATTTT.

This clonotype was detected only a few times. The J gene is TRBJ1-5, the V gene TRBV20-1; TRBD1 is a possible D gene (5 bases). The V end was cut by 4 bases, the J end by 8 bases, with 15 bases between. Germline assignment: CDR1 DFQATT and CDR2 SNEGSKA (reference sequence). This CDR3 spans 13 amino acids. CDR3: CSATWDSVEPQHF. CDR3 coding DNA: TGCAGTGCTACATGGGACTCTGTGGAGCCCCAGCATTTT.

This clonotype has more than one count but fewer than ten. The chain carries TRBV20-1 and TRBJ2-1, with D maybe TRBD1 (6 bases). CDR1 and CDR2 (germline): DFQATT, SNEGSKA (reference sequence). This CDR3 is built from 14 residues. With 6 bases removed from V and 7 bases from J, the gap between germline ends came to 19 bases. The CDR3 coding sequence is TGCAGTGCATCTAGGACAGCGCCGTCAAATGAGCAGTTCTTC. Amino acid sequence: CSASRTAPSNEQFF.

The rearrangement links TRBV3-1 to TRBJ2-5; D is unresolved. The CDR3 sequence is 12 residues long. CDR1 is LGHDT and CDR2 is YNNKEL in the germline V gene (reference sequence). With 4 bases removed from V and 7 bases from J, the gap between germline ends came to 10 bases. The CDR3 region is CASSLSTLTQYF. CDR3 coding DNA: TGTGCCAGCAGCCTATCGACCCTGACCCAGTACTTC.

The CDR3 DNA sequence: TGTGCCAGCAGCTTTAGGGCTGTGTGGGATGGCTACACCTTC. Its translation is CASSFRAVWDGYTF. The genes are TRBV7-2 and TRBJ1-2; D unresolved. V lost 3 bases and J 6 bases, leaving 14 bases between the germline ends. Germline assignment: CDR1 SGHTA and CDR2 FQGNSA. CDR3 length equals 14 residues.

This clonotype was counted many times. The CDR3 DNA reads as TGTGCCAGCAGTTCGGCCCCCACGGAAGCCTACGAGCAGTACTTC. Translating gives CASSSAPTEAYEQYF. V usage is TRBV5-5 and J usage is TRBJ2-7; D remains ambiguous. Germline V gene lookup returns CDR1 SGHKS and CDR2 YYEKEE (reference sequence). This CDR3 region has 15 residues. Trimming took off 5 bases at V and 2 bases at J, with 17 bases between the two ends.

This clonotype was counted between two and nine times. The chain links TRBV12-3 or TRBV12-4 to TRBJ2-2; TRBD1 or TRBD2 may be the D gene (6 bases each). The V and J ends lost 7 bases and 7 bases respectively, with 13 bases between them. This CDR3 region has 13 residues. The CDR3 here is CASKPGAVGELFF. The CDR3 DNA follows: TGTGCCAGCAAGCCGGGGGCCGTCGGGGAGCTGTTTTTT.

This clonotype was counted at least ten times. CDR3 loop: CASSLGTGSDEQFF. The DNA for the CDR3 is TGCGCCAGCAGCTTGGGGACAGGGAGCGATGAGCAGTTCTTC. V gene TRBV5-1 combines with J gene TRBJ2-1; TRBD1 matches at 8 bases. Trimming at V came to 0 bases and at J to 8 bases, leaving 4 bases not matched to a gene. CDR3 size: 14 residues. The germline CDR1 and CDR2 sequences are SGHRS and YFSETQ. The entire variable domain, with the rest obtained from reference TRBV5-1 and TRBJ2-1, is as follows: KAGVTQTPRYLIKTRGQQVTLSCSPISGHRSVSWYQQTPGQGLQFLFEYFSETQRNKGNFPGRFSGRQFSNSRSEMNVSTLELGDSALYLCASSLGTGSDEQFFGPGTRLTVL.

The sample holds a few counts of this clonotype. The chain joins TRBV29-1 to TRBJ1-1, with D possibly TRBD1 on 6 matching bases. Germline V gene data show CDR1 as SQVTM and CDR2 as ANQGSEA. The CDR3 extends over 12 amino acids. Trimming cost V 7 bases and J 1 base, with 10 bases left between them. The CDR3 DNA reads as TGCAGCGCCGGACAGAGGAACACTGAAGCTTTCTTT. Protein: CSAGQRNTEAFF.